These 22 T cell receptor beta chains were all obtained from the same sample, sequenced in a study of blood T cells in healthy people across ages. Primed by a sample-barcoded 5' primer and a J-beta primer mix, a second PCR proceeded for about 6 to 11 cycles. TCRdb passed the 5' RACE reads through MiXCR, listing each CDR3 protein once. This sample has approximately 680,000 distinct CDR3 sequences, with 32% found just once. The material sequenced was blood. These receptors were obtained from an elderly woman in good health.

This clonotype was seen more than once but under ten times. The chain combines TRBV3-1 with TRBJ1-6; 7 nucleotides line up with TRBD1. After removal of 4 bases from V and 3 bases from J, the junction contained 3 bases not matched to a gene. The CDR3 is 15 residues long. CDR1 and CDR2 (germline): LGHDT, YNNKEL (reference sequence). In DNA form, the CDR3 reads TGTGCCAGCAGCCTCGGACAGGTCTATAATTCACCCCTCCACTTT. Translated: CASSLGQVYNSPLHF.

The chain joins TRBV5-4 to TRBJ2-7; TRBD2 matches 9 bases. Germline V gives CDR1 SGHNT, CDR2 YYREEE (reference sequence). The CDR3 consists of 17 residues. V gave up 2 bases and J gave up 5 bases; unmatched junction bases: 14. The CDR3 nucleotides read TGTGCCAGCAGCTTTCCTCCCCGAGCGGGGGGCCCAGACGAGCAGTACTTC. Its protein is CASSFPPRAGGPDEQYF.

This clonotype was picked up many times. V is TRBV2 and J is TRBJ2-1, with D perhaps matching TRBD2 (5 bases). CDR1 and CDR2 from the germline V gene are SNHLY and FYNNEI. There are 14 residues in the CDR3. In nucleotides, the CDR3 is TGTGCGACCGGACCTAGGACTTCTCTCAATGAGCAGTTCTTC. Amino acids: CATGPRTSLNEQFF.

J is TRBJ2-3 and V is TRBV6-2 or TRBV6-3, with 8 bases aligning to TRBD1. Germline V gene lookup returns CDR1 MNHEY and CDR2 SVGEGT. The CDR3 extends over 13 amino acids. V was clipped by 6 bases and J by 4 bases; unmatched bases: 3. CDR3 sequence: CASRVTGADTQYF. DNA of the CDR3: TGTGCCAGCAGGGTGACAGGGGCAGATACGCAGTATTTT.

In this sample, this clonotype turned up many times. The chain employs TRBV25-1 and TRBJ1-2, with D possibly TRBD1 on 5 matching bases. The CDR3 has 18 residues. Germline loops: CDR1 MGHDK, CDR2 SYGVNS. V shed 4 bases and J shed 2 bases, with 23 bases lying between them. The CDR3 loop reads CASSAPAGRAGRNYGYTF. The CDR3 DNA sequence: TGTGCCAGCAGTGCCCCCGCGGGCAGGGCAGGCAGAAACTATGGCTACACCTTC.

J is TRBJ1-4 and V is TRBV5-1; a possible D gene is TRBD1 (5 bases). The ends were cut back, 1 base at V and 1 base at J, with 11 bases in the middle. The CDR3 runs 16 residues. The germline gives CDR1 SGHRS, CDR2 YFSETQ. The CDR3 region is CASSLQGGGTNEKLFF. The DNA for the CDR3 is TGCGCCAGCAGCTTGCAGGGAGGAGGAACTAATGAAAAACTGTTTTTT. The variable domain in full, with the rest retrieved from reference TRBV5-1 and TRBJ1-4, is KAGVTQTPRYLIKTRGQQVTLSCSPISGHRSVSWYQQTPGQGLQFLFEYFSETQRNKGNFPGRFSGRQFSNSRSEMNVSTLELGDSALYLCASSLQGGGTNEKLFFGSGTQLSVL.

This clonotype showed up many times. The chain is built from TRBV20-1 and TRBJ2-1; D may be TRBD1 (5 bases). The germline V gene has CDR1 DFQATT and CDR2 SNEGSKA (reference sequence). V lost 3 bases, J lost 7 bases, and 16 bases lay in between. The CDR3 runs 14 residues. The CDR3 region is CSASSGWGLNEQFF. The CDR3, as DNA: TGCAGTGCTAGTTCTGGGTGGGGCCTAAATGAGCAGTTCTTC.

This clonotype was observed a handful of times. The chain combines TRBV29-1 with TRBJ2-3; 11 nucleotides agree with TRBD2. Trimming at V came to 4 bases and at J to 2 bases, leaving 5 bases not matched to a gene. The CDR3 spans 15 residues. CDR1 SQVTM and CDR2 ANQGSEA come from the germline V gene. The CDR3 loop is CSVAGTSGPTDTQYF. DNA of the CDR3: TGCAGCGTTGCCGGGACTAGCGGCCCCACAGATACGCAGTATTTT.

This clonotype was detected ten times or more. The V gene is TRBV28, the J gene TRBJ2-7, with a weak D call TRBD1 (6 bases). The CDR3 runs 14 residues. The V gene's germline CDR1 is MDHEN and CDR2 SYDVKM. V lost 6 bases and J 3 bases, leaving 15 bases between the germline ends. The CDR3 sequence is CASSLQGSHYEQYF. CDR3 sequence (DNA): TGTGCCAGCAGCCTACAGGGTTCCCACTACGAGCAGTACTTC.

This clonotype was counted ten times or more. The genes are TRBV29-1 and TRBJ1-2; D possibly corresponds to TRBD1 (5 bases). The CDR3 is made up of 12 amino acids. The V gene lost 6 bases and the J gene lost 5 bases, with 13 bases spanning the gap. The germline gives CDR1 SQVTM, CDR2 ANQGSEA. DNA of the CDR3: TGCAGCGTGTGGGGGGGGGAATATGGCTACACCTTC. Its translation: CSVWGGEYGYTF.

This clonotype has only a few counts. V gene TRBV20-1 combines with J gene TRBJ1-6, with 7 bases that match TRBD1. The trim removed 5 bases at V and 4 bases at J, leaving 5 bases unmatched. This CDR3 is built from 14 residues. Looked up from germline, CDR1 is DFQATT and CDR2 is SNEGSKA (reference sequence). This chain's CDR3 is CSAATGRYNSPLHF. The CDR3 DNA is TGCAGTGCTGCGACAGGGAGATATAATTCACCCCTCCACTTT.

There are many counts of this clonotype. The chain joins TRBV20-1 to TRBJ2-5; D ambiguous. Germline V gene data show CDR1 as DFQATT and CDR2 as SNEGSKA (reference sequence). Trimming took off 7 bases at V and 5 bases at J, with 20 bases between the two ends. The length of the CDR3 is 14 residues. The DNA of the CDR3 is TGCAGTGTTACAACGACCCGGATGGGGGAGACCCAGTACTTC. Its translation: CSVTTTRMGETQYF.

This clonotype was seen ten or more times. The chain recombines TRBV6-6 with TRBJ2-3, with TRBD1 matching 11 bases. Germline CDR1 and CDR2: MNHNY and SVGAGI (reference sequence). V was pared by 6 bases and J by 0 bases, with 2 bases of the junction left unmatched. This CDR3 has 15 residues. For the CDR3, the DNA is TGTGCCAGCAGGGGGACAGGGGGGAGCACAGATACGCAGTATTTT. As protein: CASRGTGGSTDTQYF.

This clonotype was found many times. A much larger clone differs by one base, so this may be a read error. V is TRBV7-2 and J is TRBJ2-5; D is unresolved. V was cut by 0 bases and J by 11 bases, with 13 bases left in between. CDR1 SGHTA and CDR2 FQGNSA come from the germline V gene. This CDR3 is built from 13 residues. CDR3 in amino acids: CASSLAPMNEQYF. The CDR3 DNA reads TGTGCCAGCAGCTTAGCCCCCATGAATGAGCAGTACTTC.

The gene calls are TRBV2 and TRBJ2-4; D is perhaps TRBD2 (7 bases). The J call may not be correct, given that the DNA end is closer to TRBJ2-7. CDR1 is SNHLY and CDR2 is FYNNEI in the germline V gene. This CDR3 region has 12 residues. CDR3 residues: CASAGAALEQYF. The CDR3 DNA is TGTGCCAGCGCGGGGGCGGCCCTCGAGCAGTACTTC.

Only a few counts were recorded for this clonotype. The chain links TRBV4-3 to TRBJ1-2; 7 nucleotides match TRBD1. The CDR3 length is 14 residues. Germline V gene lookup returns CDR1 LGHNA and CDR2 YSLEER. V shed 0 bases and J 10 bases; nucleotides not matched to a gene: 8. CDR3 coding DNA: TGCGCCAGCAGCCAAGAGGAACAGGGGTCGGTCTACACCTTC. It codes for CASSQEEQGSVYTF.

This clonotype showed up just a few times. This chain joins TRBV28 and TRBJ1-1; a weak D match, TRBD1 (6 bases). From germline, CDR1 is MDHEN and CDR2 SYDVKM. Trimming left V 5 bases short and J 5 bases short, with 12 bases between. The CDR3 is 13 amino acids. The CDR3 region has the DNA TGTGCCAGCAGTGGACAGATCTATACTGAAGCTTTCTTT. This encodes CASSGQIYTEAFF.

This sequence joins TRBV10-3 and TRBJ1-5; D call uncertain. CDR1 and CDR2 from the germline V gene are ENHRY and SYGVKD. The CDR3 has 15 residues. V lost 2 bases and J lost 0, with 8 bases in between. Here the CDR3 DNA reads TGTGCCATCAGTGAGGGGTCCGATAGCAATCAGCCCCAGCATTTT. Its protein is CAISEGSDSNQPQHF.

Comment on this clonotype: A much larger clone lies a single base off, so this may be a read error. The chain is built from TRBV6-5 and TRBJ1-2; D is ambiguous. There are 13 residues in the CDR3. Germline V gives CDR1 MNHEY, CDR2 SVGAGI. Trimming stripped 8 bases from V and 1 base from J, with 11 bases between. CDR3 sequence reads: CASACGYNYGYTF. Written as DNA, the CDR3 is TGTGCCAGCGCTTGTGGTTATAACTATGGCTACACCTTC.

The chain carries TRBV3-1 and TRBJ2-2; D is unresolved. Trimming cost V 6 bases and J 5 bases, with 7 bases left between them. The CDR3 has 12 residues. Germline CDR1 is LGHDT and CDR2 is YNNKEL (reference sequence). The CDR3 is CASRQMTGELFF. In DNA form, the CDR3 reads TGTGCCAGCAGACAAATGACCGGGGAGCTGTTTTTT.

This clonotype came up once. An end of the junction differs from the germline gene, which may be a read error. The chain has TRBV20-1 and TRBJ2-7, with D uncertain. CDR1 DFQATT and CDR2 SNEGSKA come from the germline V gene (reference sequence). The CDR3 is made up of 14 amino acids. The CDR3 loop reads CSARDQASSYELYF. CDR3 nucleotide sequence: TGCAGTGCTAGAGATCAGGCGAGCTCCTACGAGCTGTACTTC.

Notes on this clonotype: Being one base from a much bigger clone, this may be a read error. J is TRBJ1-2 and V is TRBV10-2; D remains ambiguous. Trimming left V 3 bases short and J 0 bases short, with 8 bases between. The CDR3 runs 14 residues. Germline V gene sequence: CDR1 WSHSY, CDR2 SAAADI. CDR3 nucleotides: TGCGCCAGCAGTGAAGACAACCCTAACTATGGCTACACCTTC. Residues: CASSEDNPNYGYTF.